The 15 T cell receptor beta chains presented below share a single source sample, sequenced in a study of cytomegalovirus exposure and HLA in healthy donors. The study ran its PCR with 60 Vbeta and 13 Jbeta primers. The protocol was immunoSEQ multiplex PCR, while the TCRdb copy is restricted to in-frame clones and leaves out a portion. Its table lists 150,000 to 200,000 clones. The sequenced material came from PBMCs. These receptors all come from a boy aged 10-17 years in good health and CMV-seronegative.

The chain couples TRBV28 to TRBJ1-4, with 8 nucleotides matching TRBD1. CDR3 length: 16 amino acids. V lost 3 bases and J lost 4; bases outside the gene matches: 7. CDR1 MDHEN and CDR2 SYDVKM come from the germline V gene. CDR3 in DNA: TGTGCCAGCAGTTTTGTACAGGGGGGTCTTAATGAAAAACTGTTTTTT. As protein: CASSFVQGGLNEKLFF.

The rearrangement uses TRBV7-8 and TRBJ2-7; TRBD2 matches at 11 bases. After removal of 4 bases from V and 3 bases from J, the junction contained 5 bases not matched to a gene. Germline V gene sequence: CDR1 SGHVS, CDR2 FQNEAQ. CDR3 length: 15 residues. This chain's CDR3 is CASSWPGLAVYEQYF. In nucleotides, the CDR3 is TGTGCCAGCAGCTGGCCGGGACTAGCGGTCTACGAGCAGTACTTC.

The rearrangement joins TRBV15 to TRBJ1-5; 8 positions match TRBD1. This CDR3 contains 14 residues. J was trimmed by 4 bases and V by 3 bases; bases with no gene match: 2. The germline V gene has CDR1 LNHNV and CDR2 YYDKDF (reference sequence). The DNA for the CDR3 is TGTGCCACCAGCAGCCGGACAGGGAATCAGCCCCAGCATTTT. The encoded protein is CATSSRTGNQPQHF.

This chain links TRBV7-3 with TRBJ1-3; no firm D call. The CDR3 has 16 residues. Trimming shortened V by 4 bases and J by 0 bases, and 13 bases separated the two germline ends. Germline V gene data show CDR1 as SGHTA and CDR2 as FQGTGA. This CDR3 is CASSSPPGSSGNTIYF. The CDR3 coding sequence is TGTGCCAGCAGCTCCCCCCCGGGGAGCTCTGGAAACACCATATATTTT.

V gene TRBV4-1 combines with J gene TRBJ1-2, with D possibly TRBD1 on 5 matching bases. The germline gives CDR1 MGHRA, CDR2 YSYEKL. The CDR3 loop spans 17 amino acids. V lost 0 bases, J lost 0 bases, and 14 bases lay in between. In DNA form, the CDR3 reads TGCGCCAGCAGCCAAGATCCTAACGGACAAGCTAACTATGGCTACACCTTC. It translates to CASSQDPNGQANYGYTF.

With respect to this clone: The conserved phenylalanine or tryptophan is not found at the CDR3 terminus, so this likely reflects a read error. The chain couples TRBV4-1 to TRBJ1-5; D uncertain. Germline CDR1 and CDR2: MGHRA and YSYEKL. V was pared by 2 bases and J by 3 bases, with 14 bases between. The CDR3 extends over 16 amino acids. The CDR3 protein is CASSQQSAGYNQPQHL. The CDR3 region has the DNA TGCGCCAGCAGCCAACAGTCGGCGGGTTACAATCAGCCCCAGCATCTT.

The chain carries TRBV7-8 and TRBJ2-3; TRBD2 matches at 7 bases. Germline values: CDR1 SGHVS, CDR2 FQNEAQ. The CDR3 extends over 14 amino acids. Trimming at V came to 3 bases and at J to 4 bases, leaving 4 bases not matched to a gene. As DNA, the CDR3 is TGTGCCAGCAGCTTTAGGGAGGGCCCAGATACGCAGTATTTT. Translation: CASSFREGPDTQYF.

V gene TRBV2 combines with J gene TRBJ2-3; D might be TRBD2 (6 bases). CDR1 is SNHLY and CDR2 is FYNNEI in the germline V gene. V gave up 4 bases and J gave up 0 bases, with 8 bases separating them. The CDR3 has 14 amino acids. CDR3 coding DNA: TGTGCCAGCAGTGTCGGGGGTAGCACAGATACGCAGTATTTT. This sequence encodes CASSVGGSTDTQYF.

The V gene is TRBV5-4, the J gene TRBJ2-1; 11 bases are shared with TRBD2. This CDR3 region has 15 residues. CDR1 is SGHNT and CDR2 is YYREEE in the germline V gene (reference sequence). Trimming took 2 bases from V and 6 from J; bases not matched to a gene: 4. CDR3 protein: CASSFSGGGSNEQFF. DNA for the CDR3: TGTGCCAGCAGCTTTAGCGGGGGGGGGAGCAATGAGCAGTTCTTC.

This chain joins TRBV19 and TRBJ2-5; 11 bases map to TRBD1. Germline CDR1 and CDR2: LNHDA and SQIVND (reference sequence). The CDR3 is made up of 12 amino acids. The V gene end was trimmed by 11 bases and the J gene end by 6 bases; junction bases not matched to a gene: 5. CDR3 sequence (DNA): TGTGCCGCCGGGACAGGGGGACAGACCCAGTACTTC. Translation gives CAAGTGGQTQYF. Together with reference TRBV19 and TRBJ2-5, the CDR3 gives the full variable domain: DGGITQSPKYLFRKEGQNVTLSCEQNLNHDAMYWYRQDPGQGLRLIYYSQIVNDFQKGDIAEGYSVSREKKESFPLTVTSAQKNPTAFYLCAAGTGGQTQYFGPGTRLLVL.

CDR3 nucleotide sequence: TGTGCTAGTGGTTTGGGGGCCCTACAAGAGACCCAGTACTTC. Protein sequence: CASGLGALQETQYF. The V gene is TRBV12-5, the J gene TRBJ2-5; D is unclear. Germline CDR1 and CDR2: LGHNT and FRNRAP. CDR3 length: 14 residues. Trimming stripped 1 base from V and 2 bases from J, with 8 bases between.

The genes are TRBV6-5 and TRBJ1-1; perhaps TRBD1 as D (5 bases). V lost 2 bases to trimming and J lost 3 bases, with 7 bases between them. This CDR3 has 13 residues. The germline gives CDR1 MNHEY, CDR2 SVGAGI. CDR3 in DNA: TGTGCCAGCAGTTACCGGGGGGACACTGAAGCTTTCTTT. This sequence encodes CASSYRGDTEAFF.

The genes are TRBV18 and TRBJ2-7, with TRBD2 identical over 14 bases. CDR1 is KGHSH, CDR2 LQKENI, per germline. The CDR3 runs 16 residues. V lost 3 bases to trimming and J lost 7 bases; unmatched junction nucleotides: 8. The CDR3 here is CASSPTGLAGGREQYF. The CDR3 DNA sequence: TGTGCCAGCTCACCTACCGGACTAGCGGGGGGCCGGGAGCAGTACTTC.

J is TRBJ1-2 and V is TRBV5-1; D is ambiguous. The CDR3 loop spans 11 amino acids. The ends were cut back, 4 bases at V and 5 bases at J, with 6 bases in the middle. Germline assignment: CDR1 SGHRS and CDR2 YFSETQ. The CDR3 DNA reads as TGCGCCAGCAGCGCGGAATATGGCTACACCTTC. Translation: CASSAEYGYTF.

The CDR3 reads CASSLEWGGGYEQYF. The CDR3 DNA reads TGCGCCAGCAGCTTGGAATGGGGAGGGGGATACGAGCAGTACTTC. V is TRBV5-1 and J is TRBJ2-7; possible D gene TRBD2, 7 bases. The germline V gene has CDR1 SGHRS and CDR2 YFSETQ. V was cut by 0 bases and J by 4 bases, with 14 bases left in between. The length of the CDR3 is 15 residues.